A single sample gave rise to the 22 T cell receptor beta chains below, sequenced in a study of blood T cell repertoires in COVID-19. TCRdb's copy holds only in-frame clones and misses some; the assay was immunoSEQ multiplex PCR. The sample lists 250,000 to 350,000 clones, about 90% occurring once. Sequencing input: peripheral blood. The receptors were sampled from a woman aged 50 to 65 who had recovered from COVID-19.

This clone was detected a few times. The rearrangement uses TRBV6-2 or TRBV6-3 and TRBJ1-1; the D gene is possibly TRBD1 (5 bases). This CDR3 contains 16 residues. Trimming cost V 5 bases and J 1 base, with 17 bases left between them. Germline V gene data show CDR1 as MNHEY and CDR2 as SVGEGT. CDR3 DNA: TGTGCCAGCAGTAACGGGGGTGGGGGAAAGAACACTGAAGCTTTCTTT. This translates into CASSNGGGGKNTEAFF.

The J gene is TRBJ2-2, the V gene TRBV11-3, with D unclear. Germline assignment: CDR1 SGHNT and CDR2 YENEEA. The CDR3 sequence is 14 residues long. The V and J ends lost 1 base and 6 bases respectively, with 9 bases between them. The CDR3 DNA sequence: TGTGCCAGCAGCTTAGGAGCTGGAGCCGGGGAGCTGTTTTTT. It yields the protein CASSLGAGAGELFF.

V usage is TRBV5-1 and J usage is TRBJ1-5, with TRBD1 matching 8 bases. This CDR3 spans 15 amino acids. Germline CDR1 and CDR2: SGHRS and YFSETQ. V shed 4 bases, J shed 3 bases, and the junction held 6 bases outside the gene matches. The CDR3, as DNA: TGCGCCAGCAGCCCCGGGACAGGTTCCAATCAGCCCCAGCATTTT. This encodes CASSPGTGSNQPQHF.

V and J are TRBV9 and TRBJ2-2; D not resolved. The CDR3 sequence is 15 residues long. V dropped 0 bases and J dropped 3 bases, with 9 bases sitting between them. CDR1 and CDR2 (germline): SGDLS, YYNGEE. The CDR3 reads CASSVEPQDTGELFF. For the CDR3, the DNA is TGTGCCAGCAGCGTAGAACCTCAGGACACCGGGGAGCTGTTTTTT.

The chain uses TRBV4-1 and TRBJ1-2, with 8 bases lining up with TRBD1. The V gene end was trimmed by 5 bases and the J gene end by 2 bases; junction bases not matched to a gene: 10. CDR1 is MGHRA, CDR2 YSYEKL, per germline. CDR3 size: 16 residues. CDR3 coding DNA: TGCGCCAGCAGCGCCCCAGGACAGGGACACAACTATGGCTACACCTTC. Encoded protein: CASSAPGQGHNYGYTF.

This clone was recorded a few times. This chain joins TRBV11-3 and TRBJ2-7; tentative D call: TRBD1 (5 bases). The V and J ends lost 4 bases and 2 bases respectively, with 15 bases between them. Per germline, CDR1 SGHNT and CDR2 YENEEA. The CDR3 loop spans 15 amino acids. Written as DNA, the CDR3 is TGTGCCAGCAGCTCGCCCCAGGGCGGTCCCTACGAGCAGTACTTC. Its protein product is CASSSPQGGPYEQYF.

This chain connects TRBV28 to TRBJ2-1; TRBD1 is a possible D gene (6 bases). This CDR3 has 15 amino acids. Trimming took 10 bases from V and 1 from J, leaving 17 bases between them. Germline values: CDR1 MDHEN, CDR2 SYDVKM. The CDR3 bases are TGTGCCACACAGGGACCAGGTGAATCCTACAATGAGCAGTTCTTC. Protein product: CATQGPGESYNEQFF. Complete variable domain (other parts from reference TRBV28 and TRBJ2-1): DVKVTQSSRYLVKRTGEKVFLECVQDMDHENMFWYRQDPGLGLRLIYFSYDVKMKEKGDIPEGYSVSREKKERFSLILESASTNQTSMYLCATQGPGESYNEQFFGPGTRLTVL.

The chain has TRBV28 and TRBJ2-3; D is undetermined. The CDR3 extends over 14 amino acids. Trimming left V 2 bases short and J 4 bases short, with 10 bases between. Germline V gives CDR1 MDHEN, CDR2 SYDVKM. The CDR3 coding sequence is TGTGCCAGCAGTTTAAGAGGATTCGCAGATACGCAGTATTTT. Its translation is CASSLRGFADTQYF. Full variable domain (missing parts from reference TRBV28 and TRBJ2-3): DVKVTQSSRYLVKRTGEKVFLECVQDMDHENMFWYRQDPGLGLRLIYFSYDVKMKEKGDIPEGYSVSREKKERFSLILESASTNQTSMYLCASSLRGFADTQYFGPGTRLTVL.

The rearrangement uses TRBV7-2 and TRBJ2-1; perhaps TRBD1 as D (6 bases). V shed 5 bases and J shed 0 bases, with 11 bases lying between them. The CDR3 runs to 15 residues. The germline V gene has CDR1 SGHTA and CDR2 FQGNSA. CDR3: CASSTGTLSYNEQFF. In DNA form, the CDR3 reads TGTGCCAGCAGCACCGGGACACTCTCCTACAATGAGCAGTTCTTC.

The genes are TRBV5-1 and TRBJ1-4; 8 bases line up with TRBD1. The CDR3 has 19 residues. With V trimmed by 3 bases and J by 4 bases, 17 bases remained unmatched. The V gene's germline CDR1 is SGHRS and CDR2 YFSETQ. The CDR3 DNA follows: TGCGCCAGCAGCTATTGGAGGATCAAGACAGGGGCGATTAATGAAAAACTGTTTTTT. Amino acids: CASSYWRIKTGAINEKLFF.

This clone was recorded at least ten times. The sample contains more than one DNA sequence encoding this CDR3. Here the CDR3 reads CASSGQGNQPQHF. In nucleotides, the CDR3 is TGTGCCAGCAGTGGACAGGGAAATCAGCCCCAGCATTTT. This chain joins TRBV2 and TRBJ1-5; TRBD1 matches at 7 bases. The CDR3 spans 13 residues. V lost 4 bases and J lost 4; bases outside the gene matches: 1. Germline CDR1 is SNHLY and CDR2 is FYNNEI. Looking up the rest from reference TRBV2 and TRBJ1-5 gives the full variable domain: EPEVTQTPSHQVTQMGQEVILRCVPISNHLYFYWYRQILGQKVEFLVSFYNNEISEKSEIFDDQFSVERPDGSNFTLKIRSTKLEDSAMYFCASSGQGNQPQHFGDGTRLSIL.

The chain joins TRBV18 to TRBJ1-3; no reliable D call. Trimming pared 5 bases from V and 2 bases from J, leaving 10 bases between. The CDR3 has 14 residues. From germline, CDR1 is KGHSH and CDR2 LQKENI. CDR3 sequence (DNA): TGTGCCAGCTCAACCCGAAGAGCTGGAAACACCATATATTTT. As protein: CASSTRRAGNTIYF.

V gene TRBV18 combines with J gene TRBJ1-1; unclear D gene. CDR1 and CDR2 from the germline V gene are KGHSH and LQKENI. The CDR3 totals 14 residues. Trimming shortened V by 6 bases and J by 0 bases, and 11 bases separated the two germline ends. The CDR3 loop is CASSPDQMNTEAFF. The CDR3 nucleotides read TGTGCCAGCTCCCCAGATCAGATGAACACTGAAGCTTTCTTT.

This chain's CDR3 is CASSYGGVNTGELFF. In DNA form, the CDR3 reads TGTGCCAGCAGTTACGGCGGTGTCAACACCGGGGAGCTGTTTTTT. V usage is TRBV6-6 and J usage is TRBJ2-2; no reliable D call. Germline V gene sequence: CDR1 MNHNY, CDR2 SVGAGI (reference sequence). The CDR3 has 15 residues. Trimming pared 2 bases from V and 2 bases from J, leaving 9 bases between.

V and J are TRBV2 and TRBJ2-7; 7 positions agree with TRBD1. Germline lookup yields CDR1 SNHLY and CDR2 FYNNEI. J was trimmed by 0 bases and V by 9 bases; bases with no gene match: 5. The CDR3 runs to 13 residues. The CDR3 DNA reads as TGTGCCAGTAAGACAGGGTACTCCTACGAGCAGTACTTC. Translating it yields CASKTGYSYEQYF.

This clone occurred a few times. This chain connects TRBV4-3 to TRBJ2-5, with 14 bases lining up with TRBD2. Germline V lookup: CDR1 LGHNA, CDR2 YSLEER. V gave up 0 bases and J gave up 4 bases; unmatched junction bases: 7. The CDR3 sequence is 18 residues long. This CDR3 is CASSQDIPTSGGGETQYF. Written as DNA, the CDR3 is TGCGCCAGCAGCCAAGACATTCCGACTAGCGGGGGGGGAGAGACCCAGTACTTC.

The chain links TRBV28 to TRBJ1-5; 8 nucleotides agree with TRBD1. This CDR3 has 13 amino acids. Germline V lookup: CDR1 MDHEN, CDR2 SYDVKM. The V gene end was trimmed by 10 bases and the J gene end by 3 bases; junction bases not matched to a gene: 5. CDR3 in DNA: TGTGCCACCCGGACAGGGTTCAATCAGCCCCAGCATTTT. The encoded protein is CATRTGFNQPQHF.

The CDR3 protein is CSAGKGAGGPNTGELFF. CDR3 bases: TGCAGCGCCGGTAAAGGAGCGGGGGGTCCGAACACCGGGGAGCTGTTTTTT. The rearrangement joins TRBV29-1 to TRBJ2-2; 9 bases align to TRBD2. The V and J ends lost 7 bases and 0 bases, in that order; junction bases with no gene match: 12. Germline lookup yields CDR1 SQVTM and CDR2 ANQGSEA. The CDR3 is made up of 17 amino acids.

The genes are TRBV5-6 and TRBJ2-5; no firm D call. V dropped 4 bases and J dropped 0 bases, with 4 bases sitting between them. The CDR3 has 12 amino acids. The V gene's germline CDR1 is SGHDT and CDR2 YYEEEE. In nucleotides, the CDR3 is TGTGCCAGCAGCCGAGACCAAGAGACCCAGTACTTC. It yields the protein CASSRDQETQYF.

The CDR3 bases are TGTGCCAGCAGTTTTCAACAGGGGGGAGGTGAGCAGTTCTTC. Amino acids: CASSFQQGGGEQFF. J is TRBJ2-1 and V is TRBV6-2 or TRBV6-3; 8 bases line up with TRBD1. This CDR3 region has 14 residues. Germline assignment: CDR1 MNHEY and CDR2 SVGEGT. V shed 4 bases, J shed 9 bases, and the junction held 8 bases outside the gene matches.

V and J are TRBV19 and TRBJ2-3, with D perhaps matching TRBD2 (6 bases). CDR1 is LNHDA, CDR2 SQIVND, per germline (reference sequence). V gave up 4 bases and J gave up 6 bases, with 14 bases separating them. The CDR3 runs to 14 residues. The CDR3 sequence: CASSNGAGGDTQYF. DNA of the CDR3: TGTGCCAGTAGTAACGGGGCCGGAGGGGATACGCAGTATTTT.

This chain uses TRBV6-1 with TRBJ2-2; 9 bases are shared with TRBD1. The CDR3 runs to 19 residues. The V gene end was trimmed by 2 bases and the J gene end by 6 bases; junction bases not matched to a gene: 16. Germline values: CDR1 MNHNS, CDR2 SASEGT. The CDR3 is CASSEIFLLGQGRPGELFF. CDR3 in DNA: TGTGCCAGCAGTGAAATTTTTCTTTTGGGACAGGGTCGGCCCGGGGAGCTGTTTTTT.